The clone carrying this TCR beta chain came up a few times. The antigen remains unidentified. CDR1 is MNHEY, CDR2 SVGEGT, per germline. The CDR3 length is 15 residues. The ends were cut back, 10 bases at V and 1 base at J, with 17 bases in the middle. These data belong to a study of metastatic and nonmetastatic thyroid tumors. Whole-study context: The authors compared repertoires across blood and tumor or nodule tissue from malignant and benign thyroid patients. Study observations and caveats: It was reportedly found that TCR beta diversity was significantly higher in malignant thyroid tumors than in benign nodules, a difference seen in both blood and tumor samples.

TCRdb re-processed the PCR reads through MiXCR. Counted here are around 23,000 clones, about 20% occurring once; the ten biggest clones make up under 30%. Before thyroid surgery, none of the patients had received any treatment. This TCR was sampled from a female donor with papillary thyroid cancer or a benign thyroid nodule (not recorded which). Some clones in this sample may be carry-over from other donors' samples. V is TRBV6-2 or TRBV6-3 and J is TRBJ2-1; maybe TRBD1 (5 bases). Sequencing used blood. As DNA, the CDR3 is TGTGCCATCGACACCCAAGGGGCATCCTACAATGAGCAGTTCTTC. It codes for CAIDTQGASYNEQFF.